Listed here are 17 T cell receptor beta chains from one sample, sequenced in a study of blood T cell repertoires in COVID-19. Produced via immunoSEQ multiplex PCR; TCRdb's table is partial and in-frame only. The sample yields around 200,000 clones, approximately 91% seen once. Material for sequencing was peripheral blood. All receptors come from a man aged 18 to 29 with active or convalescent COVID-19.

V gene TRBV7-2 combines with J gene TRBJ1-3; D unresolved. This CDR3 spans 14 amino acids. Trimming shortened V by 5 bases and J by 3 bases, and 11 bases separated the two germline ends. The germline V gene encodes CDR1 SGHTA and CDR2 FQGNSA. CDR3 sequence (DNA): TGTGCCAGCAGCCCTAACCCGAGTGGAAACACCATATATTTT. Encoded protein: CASSPNPSGNTIYF.

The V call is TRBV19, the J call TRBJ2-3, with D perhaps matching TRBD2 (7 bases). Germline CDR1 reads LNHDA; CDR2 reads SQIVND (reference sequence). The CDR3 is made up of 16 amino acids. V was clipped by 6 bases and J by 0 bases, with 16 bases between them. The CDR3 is CASRTRGGVSTDTQYF. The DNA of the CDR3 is TGTGCCAGTAGGACAAGAGGGGGGGTAAGCACAGATACGCAGTATTTT.

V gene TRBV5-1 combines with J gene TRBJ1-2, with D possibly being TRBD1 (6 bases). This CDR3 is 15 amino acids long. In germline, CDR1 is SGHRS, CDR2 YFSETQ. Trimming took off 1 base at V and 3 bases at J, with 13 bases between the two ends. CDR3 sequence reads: CASSLWGSGDYGYTF. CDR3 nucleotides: TGCGCCAGCAGCTTGTGGGGGTCAGGGGACTATGGCTACACCTTC.

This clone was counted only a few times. CDR3 in amino acids: CASTQRGSYEQYF. The CDR3 DNA reads as TGTGCCAGCACCCAGCGGGGGTCCTACGAGCAGTACTTC. The V call is TRBV6-5, the J call TRBJ2-7; the match to TRBD2 covers 8 bases. This CDR3 is 13 amino acids long. Germline V gene sequence: CDR1 MNHEY, CDR2 SVGAGI. After removal of 7 bases from V and 1 base from J, the junction contained 3 bases not matched to a gene.

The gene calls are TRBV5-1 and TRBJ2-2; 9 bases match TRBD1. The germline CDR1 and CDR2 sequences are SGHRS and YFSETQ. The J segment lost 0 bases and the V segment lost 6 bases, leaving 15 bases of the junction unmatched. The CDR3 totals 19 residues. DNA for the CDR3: TGCGCCAGCAAACGATCGGACAGGGGATACCTACCGAACACCGGGGAGCTGTTTTTT. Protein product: CASKRSDRGYLPNTGELFF.

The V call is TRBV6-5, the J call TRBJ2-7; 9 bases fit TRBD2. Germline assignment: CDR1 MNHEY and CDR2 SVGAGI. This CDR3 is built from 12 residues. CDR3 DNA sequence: TGTGCGGTTCAGCGGGAGGCCTACGAGCAGTACTTC. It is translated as CAVQREAYEQYF.

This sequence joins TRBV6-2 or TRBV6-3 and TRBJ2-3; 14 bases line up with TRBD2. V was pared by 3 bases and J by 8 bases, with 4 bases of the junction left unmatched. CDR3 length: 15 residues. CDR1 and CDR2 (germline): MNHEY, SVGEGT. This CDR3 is CASSYGTSGSSTQYF. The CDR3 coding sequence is TGTGCCAGCAGTTATGGGACTAGCGGGAGCTCTACGCAGTATTTT.

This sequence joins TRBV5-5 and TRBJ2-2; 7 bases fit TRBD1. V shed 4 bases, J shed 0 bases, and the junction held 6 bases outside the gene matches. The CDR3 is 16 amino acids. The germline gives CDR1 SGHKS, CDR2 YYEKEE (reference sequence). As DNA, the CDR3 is TGTGCCAGCAGCCCAACAGGGGCCACGAACACCGGGGAGCTGTTTTTT. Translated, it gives CASSPTGATNTGELFF.

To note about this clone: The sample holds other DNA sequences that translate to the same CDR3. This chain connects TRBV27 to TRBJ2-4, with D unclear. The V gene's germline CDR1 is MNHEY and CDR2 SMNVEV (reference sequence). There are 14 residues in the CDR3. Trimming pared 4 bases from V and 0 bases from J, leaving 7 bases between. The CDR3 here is CASSSGLAKNIQYF. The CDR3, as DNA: TGTGCCAGCAGTTCCGGGTTAGCCAAAAACATTCAGTACTTC.

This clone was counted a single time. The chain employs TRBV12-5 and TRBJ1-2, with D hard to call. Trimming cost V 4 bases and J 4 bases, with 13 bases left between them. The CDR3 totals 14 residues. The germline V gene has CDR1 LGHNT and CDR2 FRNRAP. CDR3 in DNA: TGTGCTAGTGGTTCCCCCCCTGAGAGCTATGGCTACACCTTC. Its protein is CASGSPPESYGYTF.

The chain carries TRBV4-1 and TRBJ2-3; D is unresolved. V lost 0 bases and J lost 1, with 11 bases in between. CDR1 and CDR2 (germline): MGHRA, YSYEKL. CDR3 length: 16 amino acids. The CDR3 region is CASSQDGLDGTDTQYF. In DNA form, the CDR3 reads TGCGCCAGCAGCCAAGATGGTCTAGATGGCACAGATACGCAGTATTTT.

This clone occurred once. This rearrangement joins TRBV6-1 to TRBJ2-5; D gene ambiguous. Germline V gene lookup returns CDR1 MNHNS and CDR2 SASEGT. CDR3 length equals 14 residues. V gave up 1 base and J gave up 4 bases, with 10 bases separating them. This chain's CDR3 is CASSEVGIRETQYF. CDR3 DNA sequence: TGTGCCAGCAGTGAAGTTGGCATACGAGAGACCCAGTACTTC.

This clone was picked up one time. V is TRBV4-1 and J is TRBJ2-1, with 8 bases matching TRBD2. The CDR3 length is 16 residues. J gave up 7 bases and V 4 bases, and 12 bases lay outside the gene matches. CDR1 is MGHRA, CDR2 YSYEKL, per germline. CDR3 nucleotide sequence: TGCGCCAGCAGCCCGACCAGAGCGGGGGCCCGGAATGAGCAGTTCTTC. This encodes CASSPTRAGARNEQFF.

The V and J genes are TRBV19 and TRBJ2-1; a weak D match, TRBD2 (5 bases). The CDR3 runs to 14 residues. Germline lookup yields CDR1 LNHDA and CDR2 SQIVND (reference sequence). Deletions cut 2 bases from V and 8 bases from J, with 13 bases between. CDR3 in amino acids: CASSISTPGYEQFF. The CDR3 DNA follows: TGTGCCAGTAGTATATCCACTCCGGGGTATGAGCAGTTCTTC.

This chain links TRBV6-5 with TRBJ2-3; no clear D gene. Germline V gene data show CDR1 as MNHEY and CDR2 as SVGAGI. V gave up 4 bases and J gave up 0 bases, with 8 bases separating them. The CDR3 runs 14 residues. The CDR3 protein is CASSFSTSTDTQYF. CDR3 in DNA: TGTGCCAGCAGTTTTTCCACAAGCACAGATACGCAGTATTTT.

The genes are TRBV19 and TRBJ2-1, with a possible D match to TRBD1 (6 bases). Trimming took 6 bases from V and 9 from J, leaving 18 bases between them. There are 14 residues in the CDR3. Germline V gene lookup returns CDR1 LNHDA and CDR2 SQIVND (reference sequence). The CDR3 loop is CASSNRARLGEQFF. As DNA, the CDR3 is TGTGCCAGTAGCAACAGGGCCCGCCTTGGTGAGCAGTTCTTC.

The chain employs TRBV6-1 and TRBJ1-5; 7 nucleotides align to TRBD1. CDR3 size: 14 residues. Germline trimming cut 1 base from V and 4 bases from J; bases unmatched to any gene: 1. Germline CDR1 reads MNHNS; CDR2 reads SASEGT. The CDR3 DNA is TGTGCCAGCAGTGAAGACAGGGGAAATCAGCCCCAGCATTTT. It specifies CASSEDRGNQPQHF.